These 17 T cell receptor beta chains originate from one sample sequenced in a study of blood T cell repertoires in COVID-19. Only in-frame clones appear in the TCRdb table, and some are missing; sequencing was by immunoSEQ multiplex PCR. This table holds 290,000 or so clones, around 84% found once. Sequencing was performed on peripheral blood. These receptors were taken from a man between 65 and 85 years old with acute or convalescent COVID-19.

This clone appeared once. The rearrangement joins TRBV19 to TRBJ2-7; TRBD1 agrees at 8 bases. V shed 6 bases, J shed 2 bases, and the junction held 3 bases outside the gene matches. CDR3 size: 13 residues. In germline, CDR1 is LNHDA, CDR2 SQIVND (reference sequence). DNA for the CDR3: TGTGCCAGTAGAGACAGGGGCGCCTACGAGCAGTACTTC. This encodes CASRDRGAYEQYF.

The table lists this clone with a few counts. The chain recombines TRBV6-6 with TRBJ2-1, with 7 bases identical to TRBD1. V lost 5 bases and J lost 7; bases outside the gene matches: 2. The CDR3 consists of 12 residues. From germline, CDR1 is MNHNY and CDR2 SVGAGI (reference sequence). This chain's CDR3 is CASSATGNEQFF. Written as DNA, the CDR3 is TGTGCCAGCAGTGCGACAGGGAATGAGCAGTTCTTC.

The sample holds a few counts of this clone. The rearrangement uses TRBV27 and TRBJ2-1, with 11 bases that match TRBD2. From germline, CDR1 is MNHEY and CDR2 SMNVEV (reference sequence). The CDR3 is 21 residues long. Unmatched junction bases numbered 13, after V lost 0 bases and J lost 0 bases. CDR3 region: CASSLSHPPGTSGISYNEQFF. CDR3 DNA: TGTGCCAGCAGTTTATCCCACCCTCCGGGGACTAGCGGTATCTCCTACAATGAGCAGTTCTTC.

CDR3 amino acids: CASSARLLGDTQYF. CDR3 coding DNA: TGTGCCAGCAGCGCCCGTCTACTAGGAGATACGCAGTATTTT. The chain carries TRBV5-5 and TRBJ2-3, with a possible D match to TRBD2 (5 bases). The CDR3 is 14 residues long. CDR1 and CDR2 from the germline V gene are SGHKS and YYEKEE (reference sequence). V was clipped by 4 bases and J by 5 bases, with 14 bases between them.

This rearrangement joins TRBV5-1 to TRBJ2-2; 7 bases match TRBD2. The CDR3 runs 17 residues. V lost 0 bases to trimming and J lost 1 base; unmatched junction nucleotides: 6. The germline V gene has CDR1 SGHRS and CDR2 YFSETQ. The CDR3 DNA reads TGCGCCAGCAGCTTGGAAACTAGCGCTAAGAACACCGGGGAGCTGTTTTTT. Encoded protein: CASSLETSAKNTGELFF. The full variable domain, rest sourced from reference TRBV5-1 and TRBJ2-2, is KAGVTQTPRYLIKTRGQQVTLSCSPISGHRSVSWYQQTPGQGLQFLFEYFSETQRNKGNFPGRFSGRQFSNSRSEMNVSTLELGDSALYLCASSLETSAKNTGELFFGEGSRLTVL.

The V and J genes are TRBV9 and TRBJ1-2; weak D call: TRBD1 (6 bases). V was pared by 3 bases and J by 5 bases, with 17 bases between. The germline V gene encodes CDR1 SGDLS and CDR2 YYNGEE. There are 15 residues in the CDR3. For the CDR3, the DNA is TGTGCCAGCAGCGCTAGTTCCAGGGGAAATTATGGCTACACCTTC. This translates into CASSASSRGNYGYTF.

The chain couples TRBV24-1 to TRBJ1-2; TRBD1 might be the D (5 bases). V was clipped by 3 bases and J by 6 bases, with 13 bases between them. CDR3 size: 14 residues. CDR1 and CDR2 (germline): KGHDR, SFDVKD. Here the CDR3 DNA reads TGTGCCACCAGTGATCCCCCCAGGGCGAATGGCTACACCTTC. This encodes CATSDPPRANGYTF.

Only one count was recorded for this clone. The DNA for the CDR3 is TGTGCCAGCAGCTTAGATGGAGGTCGGCGGGAGACCCAGTACTTC. It specifies CASSLDGGRRETQYF. This rearrangement joins TRBV7-6 to TRBJ2-5; the D gene is possibly TRBD2 (5 bases). V was clipped by 1 base and J by 5 bases, with 14 bases between them. This CDR3 spans 15 amino acids. Looked up from germline, CDR1 is SGHVS and CDR2 is FNYEAQ.

The chain is built from TRBV19 and TRBJ2-1; TRBD2 agrees at 9 bases. V trimming: 5 bases; J trimming: 7 bases; junction bases outside the gene matches: 9. Germline CDR1 LNHDA, CDR2 SQIVND (reference sequence). The CDR3 is 15 residues long. Here the CDR3 DNA reads TGTGCCAGTAGTGTCCATAGCGGGAGTTTAAATGAGCAGTTCTTC. It specifies CASSVHSGSLNEQFF.

The chain couples TRBV28 to TRBJ1-4; 8 nucleotides line up with TRBD1. The CDR3 extends over 14 amino acids. V trimming: 3 bases; J trimming: 8 bases; junction bases outside the gene matches: 5. The V gene's germline CDR1 is MDHEN and CDR2 SYDVKM. The chain's CDR3 is CASSLAGGSEKLFF. The CDR3 DNA reads as TGTGCCAGCAGTTTGGCAGGGGGCTCGGAAAAACTGTTTTTT.

The chain is built from TRBV27 and TRBJ2-1; 7 bases line up with TRBD2. From germline, CDR1 is MNHEY and CDR2 SMNVEV (reference sequence). J lost 5 bases, V lost 6 bases, and 19 bases had no gene match. This CDR3 comprises 18 residues. CDR3 nucleotides: TGTGCCAGCAGGTCGACAGCAACGGGAGGTGTCAGGAACAATGAGCAGTTCTTC. Protein: CASRSTATGGVRNNEQFF.

CDR3 residues: CASSLDRLNSPLHF. The CDR3 bases are TGTGCCAGCAGCCTAGACAGGTTGAATTCACCCCTCCACTTT. The rearrangement joins TRBV5-8 to TRBJ1-6; tentative D call: TRBD1 (6 bases). Germline CDR1 SGHTS, CDR2 YDEGEE. The CDR3 is 14 residues long. V was pared by 4 bases and J by 7 bases, with 12 bases between.

The J gene is TRBJ2-2, the V gene TRBV9; maybe TRBD2 (5 bases). This CDR3 contains 16 residues. The V gene's germline CDR1 is SGDLS and CDR2 YYNGEE. Trimming shortened V by 0 bases and J by 3 bases, and 12 bases separated the two germline ends. CDR3 coding DNA: TGTGCCAGCAGCGTAGAAGCTTACGGGGACACCGGGGAGCTGTTTTTT. Encoded protein: CASSVEAYGDTGELFF.

The V gene is TRBV7-2, the J gene TRBJ2-2, with D perhaps TRBD2 (6 bases). V shed 2 bases and J shed 5 bases, with 9 bases lying between them. Germline V gene sequence: CDR1 SGHTA, CDR2 FQGNSA. This CDR3 contains 14 residues. The CDR3 nucleotides are TGTGCCAGCAGCTTAATGGGGAGGACCGGGGAGCTGTTTTTT. Its translation is CASSLMGRTGELFF.

The sample holds a few counts of this clone. The chain recombines TRBV18 with TRBJ1-5; 8 bases are shared with TRBD1. Germline V CDR1 and CDR2: KGHSH, LQKENI. The CDR3 is 16 amino acids. The ends lost 1 base at V and 5 bases at J; junction bases unmatched: 7. The CDR3 loop reads CASSPLPGGGDQPQHF. In nucleotides, the CDR3 is TGTGCCAGCTCACCACTTCCAGGGGGCGGGGATCAGCCCCAGCATTTT.

The chain uses TRBV4-1 and TRBJ2-7; possible D gene TRBD1, 6 bases. V was shortened by 1 base and J by 1 base, with 11 bases between the two germline ends. CDR1 is MGHRA, CDR2 YSYEKL, per germline. CDR3 length: 15 amino acids. In DNA form, the CDR3 reads TGCGCCAGCAGCCAAGGGGGGCCTATGTCCTACGAGCAGTACTTC. It translates to CASSQGGPMSYEQYF.

The chain is built from TRBV28 and TRBJ1-4; 8 bases match TRBD1. The CDR3 is made up of 17 amino acids. Germline V gene sequence: CDR1 MDHEN, CDR2 SYDVKM. J lost 5 bases, V lost 5 bases, and 13 bases had no gene match. The CDR3 region has the DNA TGTGCCAGCAGTCCAAGCGGCGGGACAGGCACGAATGAAAAACTGTTTTTT. It is translated as CASSPSGGTGTNEKLFF.